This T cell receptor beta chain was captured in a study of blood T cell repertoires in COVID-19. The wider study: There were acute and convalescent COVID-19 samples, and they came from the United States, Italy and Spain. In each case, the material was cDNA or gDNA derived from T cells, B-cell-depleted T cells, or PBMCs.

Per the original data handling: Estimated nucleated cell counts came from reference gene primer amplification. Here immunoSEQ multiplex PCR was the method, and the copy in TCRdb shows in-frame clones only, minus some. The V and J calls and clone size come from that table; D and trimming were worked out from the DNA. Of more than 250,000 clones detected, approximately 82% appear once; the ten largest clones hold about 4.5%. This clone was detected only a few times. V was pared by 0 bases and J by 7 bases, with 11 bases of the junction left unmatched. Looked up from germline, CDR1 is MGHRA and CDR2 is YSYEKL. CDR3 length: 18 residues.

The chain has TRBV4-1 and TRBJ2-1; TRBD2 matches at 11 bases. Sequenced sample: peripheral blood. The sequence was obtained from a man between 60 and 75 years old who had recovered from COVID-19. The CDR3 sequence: CASSQEVIAGGPGNEQFF. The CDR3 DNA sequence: TGCGCCAGCAGCCAAGAAGTAATAGCGGGGGGGCCAGGTAATGAGCAGTTCTTC.